Listed below are T cell receptor beta chains from one sample, sequenced in a study of blood T cell repertoires in COVID-19. The repertoire was sequenced with immunoSEQ multiplex PCR; TCRdb's copy has only in-frame clones and lacks some. In the table there are fewer than 500,000 clones, 81% of which are singletons. Sequencing input: peripheral blood. The receptors come from a human donor with acute or convalescent COVID-19. The donor label of this sample is uncertain. Both conserved end residues are part of each CDR3. The order of the fields is J gene, V gene, D gene, clone size, CDR3 protein, CDR3 DNA. D genes are given only for firm matches. Clone sizes are given selectively: once, few, many, or a class where the clone is expanded.

TRBJ2-1	TRBV4-1	TRBD2	.	CASSLSSGGPSELEQFF	TGCGCCAGCAGCCTAAGCTCGGGGGGGCCTTCTGAGCTTGAGCAGTTCTTC
TRBJ2-5	TRBV11-2	TRBD2	.	CASSRGTRGGETQYF	TGTGCCAGCAGCAGAGGGACTAGGGGCGGTGAGACCCAGTACTTC
TRBJ1-2	TRBV5-1	TRBD1	.	CASTSLGQGARGYTF	TGCGCCAGCACCAGCCTGGGACAGGGGGCGCGTGGCTACACCTTC
TRBJ2-1	TRBV5-1	.	few	CASSLVGGGYNEQFF	TGCGCCAGCAGCTTGGTGGGTGGGGGGTACAATGAGCAGTTCTTC
TRBJ1-1	TRBV9	.	.	CASSVDLRRDTEAFF	TGTGCCAGCAGCGTTGACTTGAGGAGGGACACTGAAGCTTTCTTT
TRBJ2-7	TRBV9	TRBD1	once	CASSVVGRGTGNHEQYF	TGTGCCAGCAGCGTAGTGGGGAGGGGGACAGGGAACCACGAGCAGTACTTC
TRBJ1-2	TRBV5-1	TRBD1	.	CASSFLGQGSYTF	TGCGCCAGCAGCTTCCTGGGACAGGGAAGCTACACCTTC
TRBJ1-4	TRBV27	.	.	CASSPRQGKEKLFF	TGTGCCAGCAGTCCCCGACAAGGCAAGGAAAAACTGTTTTTT
TRBJ2-5	TRBV10-3	.	.	CAISGGGREGETQYF	TGTGCCATCAGTGGGGGTGGGAGAGAGGGAGAGACCCAGTACTTC
TRBJ1-1	TRBV18	.	.	CASSSLGDKQGAYRTNTEAFF	TGTGCCAGCTCATCTCTCGGCGACAAACAGGGCGCTTATCGAACAAACACTGAAGCTTTCTTT
TRBJ1-6	TRBV30	TRBD1	.	CAWSTTGPPPLHF	TGTGCCTGGAGTACGACAGGGCCGCCACCCCTCCACTTT
TRBJ1-1	TRBV27	.	.	CASSLTNQGNTEAFF	TGTGCCAGCAGTTTAACCAATCAGGGGAACACTGAAGCTTTCTTT
TRBJ2-7	TRBV4-1	TRBD1	.	CASSQEQGVPYEQYF	TGCGCCAGCAGCCAAGAACAGGGGGTACCCTACGAGCAGTACTTC
TRBJ2-7	TRBV2	.	.	CASTFSRFGQYF	TGTGCCAGCACCTTTTCGCGCTTCGGGCAGTACTTC
TRBJ2-1	TRBV2	TRBD1	.	CASSRQGLTYNEQFF	TGTGCCAGCAGTCGACAGGGCCTAACCTACAATGAGCAGTTCTTC
TRBJ1-5	TRBV7-2	.	once	CASSLGGGQPQHF	TGTGCCAGCAGCTTAGGGGGAGGCCAGCCCCAGCATTTT
TRBJ1-4	TRBV11-2	.	.	CASSFGGTTNEKLFF	TGTGCCAGCAGCTTCGGGGGGACAACTAATGAAAAACTGTTTTTT
TRBJ2-7	TRBV6-5	TRBD2	.	CASSPPGGRPYEQYF	TGTGCCAGCAGTCCACCTGGCGGGAGACCCTACGAGCAGTACTTC
TRBJ2-1	TRBV15	.	.	CATSFRLVHEQFF	TGTGCCACCAGCTTTCGACTCGTTCATGAGCAGTTCTTC
TRBJ1-3	TRBV19	TRBD1	.	CASSRIRGNGATGNTIYF	TGTGCCAGTAGTAGAATCAGGGGGAACGGTGCGACTGGAAACACCATATATTTT
TRBJ1-2	TRBV19	TRBD1	few	CASSTVDRGRSTYGYTF	TGTGCCAGTTCGACGGTGGACAGGGGCCGCTCAACCTATGGCTACACCTTC
TRBJ1-4	TRBV6-5	TRBD1	.	CASSSGGRNEKLFF	TGTGCCAGCAGCTCAGGGGGTCGAAATGAAAAACTGTTTTTT
TRBJ2-5	TRBV28	.	.	CASSPPQGTIQETQYF	TGTGCCAGCAGTCCCCCCCAGGGAACCATCCAAGAGACCCAGTACTTC
TRBJ1-1	TRBV30	.	.	CAWSGRGGANTEAFF	TGTGCCTGGAGTGGACGTGGGGGGGCGAACACTGAAGCTTTCTTT
TRBJ1-1	TRBV5-6	.	.	CASSPRLLNTEAFF	TGTGCCAGCAGCCCCCGCCTATTGAACACTGAAGCTTTCTTT
TRBJ2-3	TRBV27	TRBD2	.	CASSLSSGVATDTQYF	TGTGCCAGCAGTTTATCTAGCGGGGTTGCGACAGATACGCAGTATTTT
TRBJ2-1	TRBV28	.	.	CASSLVSYNEQFF	TGTGCCAGCAGTTTAGTTAGCTACAATGAGCAGTTCTTC